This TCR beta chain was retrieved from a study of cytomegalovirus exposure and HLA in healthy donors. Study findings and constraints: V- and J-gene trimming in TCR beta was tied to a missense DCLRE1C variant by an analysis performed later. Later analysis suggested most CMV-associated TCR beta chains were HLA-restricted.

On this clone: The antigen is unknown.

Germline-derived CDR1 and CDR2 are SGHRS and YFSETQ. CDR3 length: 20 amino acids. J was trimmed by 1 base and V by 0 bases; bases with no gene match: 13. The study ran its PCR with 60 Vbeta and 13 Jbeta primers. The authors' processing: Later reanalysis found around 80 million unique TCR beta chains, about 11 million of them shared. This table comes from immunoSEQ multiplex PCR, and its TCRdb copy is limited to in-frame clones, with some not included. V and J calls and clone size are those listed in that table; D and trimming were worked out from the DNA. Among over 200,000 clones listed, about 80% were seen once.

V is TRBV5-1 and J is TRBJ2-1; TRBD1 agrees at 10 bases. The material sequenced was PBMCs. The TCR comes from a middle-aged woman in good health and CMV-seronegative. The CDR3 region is CASSLEPGQGPPGSYNEQFF. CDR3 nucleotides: TGCGCCAGCAGCTTGGAGCCGGGACAGGGGCCACCGGGGTCCTACAATGAGCAGTTCTTC.